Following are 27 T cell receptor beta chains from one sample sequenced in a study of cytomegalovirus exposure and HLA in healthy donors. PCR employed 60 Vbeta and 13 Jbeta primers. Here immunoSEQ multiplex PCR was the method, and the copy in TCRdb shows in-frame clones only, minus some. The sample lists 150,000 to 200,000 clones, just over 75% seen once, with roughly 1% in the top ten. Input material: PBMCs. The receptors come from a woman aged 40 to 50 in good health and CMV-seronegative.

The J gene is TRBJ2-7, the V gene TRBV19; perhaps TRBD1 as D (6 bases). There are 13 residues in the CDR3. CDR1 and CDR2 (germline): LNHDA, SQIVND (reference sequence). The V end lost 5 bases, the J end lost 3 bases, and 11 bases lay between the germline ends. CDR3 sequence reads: CASSSGTFYEQYF. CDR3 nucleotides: TGTGCCAGTAGTTCCGGGACATTCTACGAGCAGTACTTC.

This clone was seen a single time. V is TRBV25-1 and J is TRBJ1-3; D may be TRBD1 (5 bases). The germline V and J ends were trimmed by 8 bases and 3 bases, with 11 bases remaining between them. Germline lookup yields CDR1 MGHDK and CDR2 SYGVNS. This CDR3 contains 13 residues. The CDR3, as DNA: TGTGCCAGCGGGACTACTTATGGAAACACCATATATTTT. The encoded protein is CASGTTYGNTIYF.

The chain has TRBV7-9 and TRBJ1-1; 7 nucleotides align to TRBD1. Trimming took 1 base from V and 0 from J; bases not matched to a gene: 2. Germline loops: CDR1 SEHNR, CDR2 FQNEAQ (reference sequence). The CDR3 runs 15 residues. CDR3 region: CASSLGQGVNTEAFF. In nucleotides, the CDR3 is TGTGCCAGCAGCTTAGGACAGGGAGTGAACACTGAAGCTTTCTTT.

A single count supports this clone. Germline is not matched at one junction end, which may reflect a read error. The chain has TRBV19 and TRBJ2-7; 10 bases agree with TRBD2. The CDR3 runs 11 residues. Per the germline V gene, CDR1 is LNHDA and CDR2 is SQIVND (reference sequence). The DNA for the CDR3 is TGTGCCAGTAGTATGGGACTAGCGTTTTCCTTC. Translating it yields CASSMGLAFSF.

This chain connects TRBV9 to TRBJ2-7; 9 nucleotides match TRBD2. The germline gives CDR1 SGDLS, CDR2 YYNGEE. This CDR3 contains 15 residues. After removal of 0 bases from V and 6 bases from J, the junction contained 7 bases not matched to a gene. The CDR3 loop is CASSVVVAGASEQYF. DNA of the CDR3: TGTGCCAGCAGCGTAGTCGTAGCGGGAGCAAGCGAGCAGTACTTC.

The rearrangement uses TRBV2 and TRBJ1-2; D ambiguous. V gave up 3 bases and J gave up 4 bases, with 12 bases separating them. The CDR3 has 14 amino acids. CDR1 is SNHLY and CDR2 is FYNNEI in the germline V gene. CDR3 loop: CASSDPGQLYGYTF. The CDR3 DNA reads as TGTGCCAGCAGTGATCCTGGGCAGCTCTATGGCTACACCTTC.

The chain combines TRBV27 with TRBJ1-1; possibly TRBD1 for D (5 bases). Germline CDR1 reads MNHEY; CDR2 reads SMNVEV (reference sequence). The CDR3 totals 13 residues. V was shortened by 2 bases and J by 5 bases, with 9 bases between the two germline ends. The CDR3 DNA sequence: TGTGCCAGCAGTTTAGGGGGGTGGACTGAAGCTTTCTTT. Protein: CASSLGGWTEAFF.

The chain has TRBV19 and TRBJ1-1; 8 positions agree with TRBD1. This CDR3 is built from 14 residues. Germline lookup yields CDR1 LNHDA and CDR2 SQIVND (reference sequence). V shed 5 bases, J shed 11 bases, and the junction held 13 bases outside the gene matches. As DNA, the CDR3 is TGTGCCAGTAGTCTGGGACAGGCCTTTCAAAGGGCTTTCTTT. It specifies CASSLGQAFQRAFF.

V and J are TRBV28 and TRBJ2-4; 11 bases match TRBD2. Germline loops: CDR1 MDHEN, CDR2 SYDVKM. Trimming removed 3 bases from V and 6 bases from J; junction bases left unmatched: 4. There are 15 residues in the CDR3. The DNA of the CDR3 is TGTGCCAGCAGTTTCGGGCTAGCGGGAGGAAACATTCAGTACTTC. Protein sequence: CASSFGLAGGNIQYF.

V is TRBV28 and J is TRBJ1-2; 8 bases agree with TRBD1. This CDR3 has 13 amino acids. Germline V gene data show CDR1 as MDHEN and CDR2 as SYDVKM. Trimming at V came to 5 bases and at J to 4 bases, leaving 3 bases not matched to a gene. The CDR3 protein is CASSPGQGYGYTF. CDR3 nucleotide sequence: TGTGCCAGCAGTCCCGGACAGGGCTATGGCTACACCTTC.

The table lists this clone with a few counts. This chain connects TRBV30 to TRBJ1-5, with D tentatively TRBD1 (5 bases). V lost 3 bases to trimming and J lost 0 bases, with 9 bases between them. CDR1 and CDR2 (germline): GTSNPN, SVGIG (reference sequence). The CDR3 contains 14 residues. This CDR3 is CAWRDITSNQPQHF. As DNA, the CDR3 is TGTGCCTGGAGGGACATTACTAGCAATCAGCCCCAGCATTTT.

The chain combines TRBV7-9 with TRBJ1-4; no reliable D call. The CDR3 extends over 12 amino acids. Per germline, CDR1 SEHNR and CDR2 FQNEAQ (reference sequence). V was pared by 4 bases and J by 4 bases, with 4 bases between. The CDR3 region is CASSSYNEKLFF. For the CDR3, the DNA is TGTGCCAGCAGCTCCTATAATGAAAAACTGTTTTTT. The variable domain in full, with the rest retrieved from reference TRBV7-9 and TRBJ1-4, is DTGVSQNPRHKITKRGQNVTFRCDPISEHNRLYWYRQTLGQGPEFLTYFQNEAQLEKSRLLSDRFSAERPKGSFSTLEIQRTEQGDSAMYLCASSSYNEKLFFGSGTQLSVL.

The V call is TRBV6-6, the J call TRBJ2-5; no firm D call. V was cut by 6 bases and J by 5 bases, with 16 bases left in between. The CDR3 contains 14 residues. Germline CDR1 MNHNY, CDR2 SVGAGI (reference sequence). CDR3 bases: TGTGCCAGCAGCCCCCCGAGCGCTTGGGAGACCCAGTACTTC. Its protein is CASSPPSAWETQYF.

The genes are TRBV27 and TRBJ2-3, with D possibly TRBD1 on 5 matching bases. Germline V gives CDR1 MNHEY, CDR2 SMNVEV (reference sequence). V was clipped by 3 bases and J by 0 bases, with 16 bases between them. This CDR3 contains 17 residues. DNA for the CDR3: TGTGCCAGCAGTTTCTATCCAGGGTTTGCTAGCACAGATACGCAGTATTTT. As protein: CASSFYPGFASTDTQYF.

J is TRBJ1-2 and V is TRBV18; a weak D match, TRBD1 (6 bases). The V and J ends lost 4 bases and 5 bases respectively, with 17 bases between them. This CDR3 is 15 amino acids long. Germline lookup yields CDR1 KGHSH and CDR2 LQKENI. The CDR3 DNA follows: TGTGCCAGCTCACACTCACAGGGTGGAGAGTATGGCTACACCTTC. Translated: CASSHSQGGEYGYTF. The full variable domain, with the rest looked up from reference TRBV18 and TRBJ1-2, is NAGVMQNPRHLVRRRGQEARLRCSPMKGHSHVYWYRQLPEEGLKFMVYLQKENIIDESGMPKERFSAEFPKEGPSILRIQQVVRGDSAAYFCASSHSQGGEYGYTFGSGTRLTVV.

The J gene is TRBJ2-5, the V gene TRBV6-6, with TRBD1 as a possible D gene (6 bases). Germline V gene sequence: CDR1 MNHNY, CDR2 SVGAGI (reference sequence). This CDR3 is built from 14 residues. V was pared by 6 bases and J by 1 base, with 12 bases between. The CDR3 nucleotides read TGTGCCAGCAGGTTGACAGGACCCCAAGAGACCCAGTACTTC. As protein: CASRLTGPQETQYF.

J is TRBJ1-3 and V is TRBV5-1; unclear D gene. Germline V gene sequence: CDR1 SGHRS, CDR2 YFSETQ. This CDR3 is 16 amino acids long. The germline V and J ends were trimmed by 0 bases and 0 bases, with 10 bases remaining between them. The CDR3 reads CASSLDSPSSGNTIYF. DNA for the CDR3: TGCGCCAGCAGCTTGGACAGTCCGAGCTCTGGAAACACCATATATTTT.

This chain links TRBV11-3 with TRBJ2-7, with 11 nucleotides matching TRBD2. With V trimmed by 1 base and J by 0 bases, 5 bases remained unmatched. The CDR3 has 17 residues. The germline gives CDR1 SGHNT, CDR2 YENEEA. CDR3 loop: CASSLGSSGGFSYEQYF. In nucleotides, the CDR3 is TGTGCCAGCAGCTTAGGGTCTAGCGGGGGGTTCTCCTACGAGCAGTACTTC.

CDR3 sequence: CASSFGNRGGETQYF. The DNA of the CDR3 is TGTGCCAGTAGTTTCGGGAACAGGGGCGGGGAGACCCAGTACTTC. The chain uses TRBV19 and TRBJ2-5; 7 nucleotides agree with TRBD1. Losses at the gene ends were 5 bases for V and 5 bases for J; bases not matched to a gene: 11. Looked up from germline, CDR1 is LNHDA and CDR2 is SQIVND (reference sequence). CDR3 length: 15 amino acids.

The chain's CDR3 is CASSARTSVSQYF. CDR3 nucleotides: TGTGCCAGCAGTGCTCGGACTAGTGTGTCGCAGTATTTT. This sequence joins TRBV6-1 and TRBJ2-3, with 7 bases identical to TRBD2. The CDR3 is 13 residues long. Per germline, CDR1 MNHNS and CDR2 SASEGT. With V trimmed by 4 bases and J by 10 bases, 8 bases remained unmatched.

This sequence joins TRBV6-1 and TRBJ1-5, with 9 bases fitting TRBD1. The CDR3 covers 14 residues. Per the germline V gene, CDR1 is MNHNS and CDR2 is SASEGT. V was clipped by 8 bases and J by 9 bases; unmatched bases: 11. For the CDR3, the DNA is TGTGCCAGCCTTCTAACAGGGGGCGGAGGGCCCCAGCATTTT. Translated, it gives CASLLTGGGGPQHF.

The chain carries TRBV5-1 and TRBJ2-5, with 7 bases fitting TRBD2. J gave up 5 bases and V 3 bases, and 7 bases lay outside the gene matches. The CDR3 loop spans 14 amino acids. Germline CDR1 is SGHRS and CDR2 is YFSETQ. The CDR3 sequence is CASSSRLGGETQYF. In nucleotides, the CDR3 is TGCGCCAGCAGCTCACGTTTGGGAGGGGAGACCCAGTACTTC.

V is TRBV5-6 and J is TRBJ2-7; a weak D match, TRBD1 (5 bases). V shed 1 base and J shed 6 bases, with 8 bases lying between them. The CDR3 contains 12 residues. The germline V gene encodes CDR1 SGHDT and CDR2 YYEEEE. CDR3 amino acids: CASSLFRGEQYF. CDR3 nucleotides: TGTGCCAGCAGCTTGTTTAGGGGCGAGCAGTACTTC.

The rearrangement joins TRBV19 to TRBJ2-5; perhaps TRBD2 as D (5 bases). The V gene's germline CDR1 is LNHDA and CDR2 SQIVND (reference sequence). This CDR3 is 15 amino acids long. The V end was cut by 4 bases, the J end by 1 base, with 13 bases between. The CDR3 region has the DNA TGTGCCAGTAGTAAAACACCCGGACTCCAAGAGACCCAGTACTTC. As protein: CASSKTPGLQETQYF.

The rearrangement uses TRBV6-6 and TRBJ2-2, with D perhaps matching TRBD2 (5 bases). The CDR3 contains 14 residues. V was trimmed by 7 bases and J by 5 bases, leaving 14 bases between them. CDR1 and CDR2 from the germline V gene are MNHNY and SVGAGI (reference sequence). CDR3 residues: CASTTGLGTGELFF. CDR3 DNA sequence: TGTGCCAGCACCACGGGGTTAGGGACCGGGGAGCTGTTTTTT.

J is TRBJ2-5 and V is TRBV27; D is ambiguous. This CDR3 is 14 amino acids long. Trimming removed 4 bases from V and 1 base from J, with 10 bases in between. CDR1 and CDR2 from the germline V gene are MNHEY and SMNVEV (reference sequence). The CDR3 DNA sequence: TGTGCCAGCAGTTGGGCCCCGAGCCAAGAGACCCAGTACTTC. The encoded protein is CASSWAPSQETQYF.

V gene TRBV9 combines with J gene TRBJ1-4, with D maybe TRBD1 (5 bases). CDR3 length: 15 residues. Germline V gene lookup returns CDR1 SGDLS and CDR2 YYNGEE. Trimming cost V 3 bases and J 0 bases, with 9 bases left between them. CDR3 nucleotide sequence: TGTGCCAGCAGCGCGGGACTGTCAACTAATGAAAAACTGTTTTTT. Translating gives CASSAGLSTNEKLFF.